These 19 T cell receptor beta chains were sequenced from one sample in a study of control samples from healthy donors and cancer patients. The protocol was immunoSEQ multiplex PCR, while the TCRdb copy is restricted to in-frame clones and leaves out a portion. The table records some 140,000 clones, roughly 89% of them present only once. Material: PBMCs. The source of these receptors is a man aged 50-60 years with head and neck cancer.

V gene TRBV6-5 combines with J gene TRBJ2-7; D call uncertain. V was clipped by 0 bases and J by 7 bases, with 16 bases between them. CDR3 length: 15 residues. CDR1 MNHEY and CDR2 SVGAGI come from the germline V gene. The CDR3 loop reads CASSYSSRVAREQYF. CDR3 DNA sequence: TGTGCCAGCAGTTACTCGAGTAGGGTAGCACGGGAGCAGTACTTC.

The chain recombines TRBV2 with TRBJ2-2, with 7 nucleotides matching TRBD2. From germline, CDR1 is SNHLY and CDR2 FYNNEI. The CDR3 contains 18 residues. With V trimmed by 2 bases and J by 8 bases, 17 bases remained unmatched. CDR3 in amino acids: CASSEQAWGLRGGGELFF. CDR3 sequence (DNA): TGTGCCAGCAGTGAACAGGCTTGGGGACTACGAGGAGGTGGGGAGCTGTTTTTT.

J is TRBJ2-3 and V is TRBV4-1; D ambiguous. Trimming removed 0 bases from V and 2 bases from J, with 9 bases in between. Germline loops: CDR1 MGHRA, CDR2 YSYEKL. The length of the CDR3 is 15 residues. The CDR3 loop is CASSQDGGSTDTQYF. The CDR3 nucleotides are TGCGCCAGCAGCCAAGATGGCGGTTCCACAGATACGCAGTATTTT.

The rearrangement links TRBV6-5 to TRBJ2-3; TRBD2 agrees at 9 bases. The CDR3 consists of 15 residues. Trimming at V came to 2 bases and at J to 5 bases, leaving 5 bases not matched to a gene. Germline V gives CDR1 MNHEY, CDR2 SVGAGI. CDR3 DNA: TGTGCCAGCAGTTACAAGCGGGAGGCTGGAGATACGCAGTATTTT. Encoded protein: CASSYKREAGDTQYF.

About this clone itself: This is likely a read error, given that the CDR3 carries no conserved phenylalanine or tryptophan at its end. The V gene is TRBV3-1 (or the pseudogene TRBV3-2), the J gene TRBJ1-1, with 7 positions matching TRBD1. J gave up 3 bases and V 0 bases, and 4 bases lay outside the gene matches. The CDR3 covers 15 residues. The germline CDR1 and CDR2 sequences are LGHDT and YNNKEL (reference sequence). CDR3 in amino acids: CASSQDGDSYTEAFS. CDR3 DNA sequence: TGTGCCAGCAGCCAAGATGGGGACAGCTACACTGAAGCTTTCTCT.

The chain combines TRBV14 with TRBJ2-7; tentative D call: TRBD1 (6 bases). CDR3 size: 14 residues. Germline V gene sequence: CDR1 SGHDN, CDR2 FVKESK. The ends were cut back, 1 base at V and 4 bases at J, with 11 bases in the middle. The CDR3 loop reads CASSQGTAVYEQYF. As DNA, the CDR3 is TGTGCCAGCAGCCAAGGGACAGCAGTTTACGAGCAGTACTTC.

The chain carries TRBV27 and TRBJ2-7, with a tentative D call TRBD1 (5 bases). With 2 bases removed from V and 2 bases from J, the gap between germline ends came to 10 bases. The CDR3 spans 14 residues. Looked up from germline, CDR1 is MNHEY and CDR2 is SMNVEV (reference sequence). The CDR3 DNA is TGTGCCAGCAGTTTACAGGGTTTGACCTACGAGCAGTACTTC. Its protein product is CASSLQGLTYEQYF.

V and J are TRBV28 and TRBJ1-2, with D possibly being TRBD1 (5 bases). V gave up 6 bases and J gave up 2 bases, with 13 bases separating them. From germline, CDR1 is MDHEN and CDR2 SYDVKM. The CDR3 consists of 14 residues. As DNA, the CDR3 is TGTGCCAGCAGCCCGATTGACAGAAACTATGGCTACACCTTC. This encodes CASSPIDRNYGYTF.

The chain uses TRBV7-2 and TRBJ2-7; 13 nucleotides match TRBD2. This CDR3 spans 15 amino acids. Per the germline V gene, CDR1 is SGHTA and CDR2 is FQGNSA. The junction had 3 bases not matched to a gene; V was cut back by 5 bases and J by 2 bases. The CDR3 sequence is CASSTGLAGPYEQYF. DNA for the CDR3: TGTGCCAGCAGCACGGGACTAGCGGGGCCCTACGAGCAGTACTTC.

V usage is TRBV10-1 and J usage is TRBJ2-1; D assignment may be TRBD1 or TRBD2 (6 bases each). The CDR3 sequence is 13 residues long. V was shortened by 5 bases and J by 7 bases, with 12 bases between the two germline ends. Germline CDR1 WNHNN, CDR2 SYGVQD (reference sequence). Here the CDR3 reads CASSRGAGNEQFF. CDR3 in DNA: TGCGCCAGCAGTAGGGGGGCTGGGAATGAGCAGTTCTTC.

The rearrangement links TRBV7-8 to TRBJ1-5, with unresolved D. V was trimmed by 5 bases and J by 2 bases, leaving 13 bases between them. The germline V gene encodes CDR1 SGHVS and CDR2 FQNEAQ. CDR3 length: 15 amino acids. CDR3 sequence: CASSGSRIGNQPQHF. CDR3 nucleotides: TGTGCCAGCAGCGGGTCCAGGATCGGCAATCAGCCCCAGCATTTT.

The V and J genes are TRBV25-1 and TRBJ1-3, with D unresolved. This CDR3 has 15 residues. Between the trimmed V and J ends, which lost 1 base and 0 bases, there was a span of 7 bases. Germline CDR1 is MGHDK and CDR2 is SYGVNS. Here the CDR3 DNA reads TGTGCCAGCAGTGAATTAGACCTCTCTGGAAACACCATATATTTT. Translating gives CASSELDLSGNTIYF.

The chain has TRBV28 and TRBJ2-5; no clear D gene. CDR1 and CDR2 from the germline V gene are MDHEN and SYDVKM. The length of the CDR3 is 12 residues. Between the trimmed V and J ends, which lost 7 bases and 4 bases, there was a span of 10 bases. CDR3 sequence: CASKSALETQYF. The CDR3 DNA follows: TGTGCCAGCAAGAGCGCTTTAGAGACCCAGTACTTC. The complete variable domain, with remaining parts taken from reference TRBV28 and TRBJ2-5, reads DVKVTQSSRYLVKRTGEKVFLECVQDMDHENMFWYRQDPGLGLRLIYFSYDVKMKEKGDIPEGYSVSREKKERFSLILESASTNQTSMYLCASKSALETQYFGPGTRLLVL.

V is TRBV5-1 and J is TRBJ2-3; the D is unclear. CDR3 size: 16 residues. Per germline, CDR1 SGHRS and CDR2 YFSETQ. V lost 0 bases and J 0 bases, leaving 11 bases between the germline ends. CDR3 residues: CASSLGGSTSTDTQYF. The DNA for the CDR3 is TGCGCCAGCAGCTTGGGTGGGTCTACTAGCACAGATACGCAGTATTTT.

The chain uses TRBV6-1 and TRBJ2-4; weak D call: TRBD2 (6 bases). V was clipped by 1 base and J by 1 base, with 11 bases between them. The CDR3 covers 16 residues. The germline CDR1 and CDR2 sequences are MNHNS and SASEGT. CDR3 nucleotide sequence: TGTGCCAGCAGTGAAGGAGGCGGAGGGGCCAAAAACATTCAGTACTTC. It translates to CASSEGGGGAKNIQYF.

The rearrangement joins TRBV9 to TRBJ1-1; unclear D gene. The CDR3 sequence is 13 residues long. The germline V gene encodes CDR1 SGDLS and CDR2 YYNGEE. The germline V and J ends were trimmed by 0 bases and 5 bases, with 8 bases remaining between them. The CDR3 here is CASSVVEQTEAFF. The CDR3 nucleotides read TGTGCCAGCAGCGTAGTAGAACAGACTGAAGCTTTCTTT.

V gene TRBV13 combines with J gene TRBJ2-7; TRBD1 matches at 8 bases. The trim removed 4 bases at V and 0 bases at J, leaving 5 bases unmatched. Germline V CDR1 and CDR2: PRHDT, FYEKMQ (reference sequence). The CDR3 extends over 15 amino acids. CDR3 residues: CASSSAGGSSYEQYF. For the CDR3, the DNA is TGTGCCAGCAGCTCAGCAGGGGGCTCCTCCTACGAGCAGTACTTC.

This clone was detected once. V and J are TRBV10-3 and TRBJ1-1; tentatively, D is TRBD1 (6 bases). Trimming took 3 bases from V and 1 from J, leaving 9 bases between them. The CDR3 is made up of 14 amino acids. Germline-derived CDR1 and CDR2 are ENHRY and SYGVKD. CDR3 sequence reads: CAISEGGGNTEAFF. The CDR3 coding sequence is TGTGCCATCAGTGAAGGGGGAGGGAACACTGAAGCTTTCTTT.

The chain has TRBV11-2 and TRBJ1-1; 7 positions agree with TRBD1. Germline assignment: CDR1 SGHAT and CDR2 FQNNGV. The CDR3 sequence is 13 residues long. V lost 3 bases to trimming and J lost 11 bases; unmatched junction nucleotides: 9. The CDR3 nucleotides read TGTGCCAGCAGCTTCCAGGGGGGGATCAGGGCTTTCTTT. It yields the protein CASSFQGGIRAFF.